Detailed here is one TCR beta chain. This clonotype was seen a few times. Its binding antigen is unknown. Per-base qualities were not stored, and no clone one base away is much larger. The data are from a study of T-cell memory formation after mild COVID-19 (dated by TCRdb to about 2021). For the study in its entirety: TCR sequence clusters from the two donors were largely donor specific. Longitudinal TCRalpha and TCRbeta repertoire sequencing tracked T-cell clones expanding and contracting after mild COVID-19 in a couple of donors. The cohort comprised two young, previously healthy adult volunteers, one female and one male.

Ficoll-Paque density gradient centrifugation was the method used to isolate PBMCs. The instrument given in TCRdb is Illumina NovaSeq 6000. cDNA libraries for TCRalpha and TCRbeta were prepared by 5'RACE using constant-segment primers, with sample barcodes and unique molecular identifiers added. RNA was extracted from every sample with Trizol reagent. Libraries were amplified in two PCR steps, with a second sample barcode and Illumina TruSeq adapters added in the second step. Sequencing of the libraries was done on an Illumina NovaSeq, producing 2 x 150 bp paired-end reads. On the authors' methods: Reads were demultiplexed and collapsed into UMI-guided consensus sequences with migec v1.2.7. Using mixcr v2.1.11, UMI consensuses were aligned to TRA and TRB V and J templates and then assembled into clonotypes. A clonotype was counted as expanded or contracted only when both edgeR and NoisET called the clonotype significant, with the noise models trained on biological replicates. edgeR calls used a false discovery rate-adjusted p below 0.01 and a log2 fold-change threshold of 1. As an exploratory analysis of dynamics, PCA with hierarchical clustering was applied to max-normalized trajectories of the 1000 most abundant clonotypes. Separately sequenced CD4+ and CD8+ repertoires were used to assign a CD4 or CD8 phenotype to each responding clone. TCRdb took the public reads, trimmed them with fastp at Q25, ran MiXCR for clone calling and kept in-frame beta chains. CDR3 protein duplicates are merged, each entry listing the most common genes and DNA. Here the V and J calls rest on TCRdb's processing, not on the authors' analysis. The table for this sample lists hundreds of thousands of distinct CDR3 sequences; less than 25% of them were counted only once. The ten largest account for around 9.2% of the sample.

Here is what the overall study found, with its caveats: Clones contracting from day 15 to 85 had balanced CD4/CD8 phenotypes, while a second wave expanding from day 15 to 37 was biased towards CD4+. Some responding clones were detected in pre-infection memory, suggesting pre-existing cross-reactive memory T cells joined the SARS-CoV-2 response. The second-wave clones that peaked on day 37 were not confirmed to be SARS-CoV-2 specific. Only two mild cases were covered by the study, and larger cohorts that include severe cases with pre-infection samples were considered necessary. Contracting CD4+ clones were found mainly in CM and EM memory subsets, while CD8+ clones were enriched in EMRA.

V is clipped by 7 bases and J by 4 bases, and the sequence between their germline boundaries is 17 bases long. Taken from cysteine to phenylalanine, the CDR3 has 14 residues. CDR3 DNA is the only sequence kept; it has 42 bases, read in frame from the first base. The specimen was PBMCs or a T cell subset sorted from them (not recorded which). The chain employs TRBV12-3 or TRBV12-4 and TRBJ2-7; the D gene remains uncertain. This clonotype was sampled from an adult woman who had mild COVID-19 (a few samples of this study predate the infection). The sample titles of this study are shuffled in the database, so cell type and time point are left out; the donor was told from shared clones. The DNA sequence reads TGTGCCAGCACCTTTTCTCAAGATTCTTACGAGCAGTACTTC. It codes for CASTFSQDSYEQYF.